This T cell receptor (beta chain) was obtained from a study of low-dose radiotherapy and immunotherapy resistance in tumors. About the research overall: Per fraction, Cohort 2 was given 1 Gy every two weeks, accumulating a total of 13 Gy over 26 weeks.

Time point specified: before trial treatment. Each donor was administered nivolumab, ipilimumab, aspirin, low-dose cyclophosphamide and low-dose radiotherapy. Patients with advanced, tumor-infiltrating lymphocyte-negative solid tumors were eligible. TRAV- and TRBV-specific primers primed first-strand cDNA, covering alpha and beta chains. TCRs underwent approximately 20 PCR cycles of amplification with a constant-region primer and V-primer adapter. MiXCR, run by TCRdb on the reads, gives a single entry per CDR3 protein. The table records more than 70,000 distinct CDR3 sequences, around a third of them present only once. J lost 5 bases, V lost 1 base, and 10 bases had no gene match. This CDR3 has 19 residues. Germline lookup yields CDR1 LGHNA and CDR2 YNFKEQ. This clonotype was seen repeatedly, ten times or more.

Source: PBMCs, taken before treatment. The rearrangement links TRBV4-2 to TRBJ2-1, with 14 bases lining up with TRBD2. The source is a female donor with ovarian cancer. CDR3 nucleotides: TGTGCCAGCAGCCAAGGCCAAGGGGGACTAGCGGGAGAGCACAATGAGCAGTTCTTC. Its protein is CASSQGQGGLAGEHNEQFF.